Shown below are 9 T cell receptor beta chains from a single sample sequenced in a study of T-cell memory formation after mild COVID-19. TCRdb fed the 5' RACE reads into MiXCR, producing one record per CDR3 protein. Among hundreds of thousands of distinct CDR3 sequences listed, roughly 20% were seen once. Specimen: PBMCs or a T cell subset sorted from them (not recorded which). The receptors stem from an adult woman who had mild COVID-19 (a few samples of this study predate the infection). Cell type and time point are not known.

CDR3 loop: CASSPSGVGNTEAFF. The CDR3 DNA follows: TGTGCCAGCAGTCCGAGTGGGGTAGGGAACACTGAAGCTTTCTTT. V usage is TRBV7-3 and J usage is TRBJ1-1; D unresolved. The CDR3 runs 15 residues. The V end lost 6 bases, the J end lost 1 base, and 15 bases lay between the germline ends. CDR1 and CDR2 (germline): SGHTA, FQGTGA.

CDR3 in amino acids: CASSTGQSSSPLHF. CDR3 bases: TGTGCCAGCAGTACCGGCCAGTCCTCCTCACCCCTCCACTTT. This chain joins TRBV7-3 and TRBJ1-6; D is ambiguous. The CDR3 spans 14 residues. CDR1 is SGHTA and CDR2 is FQGTGA in the germline V gene. V was clipped by 6 bases and J by 10 bases, with 16 bases between them.

The chain is built from TRBV7-6 and TRBJ1-5; no definite D call. The ends were cut back, 5 bases at V and 3 bases at J, with 11 bases in the middle. The germline gives CDR1 SGHVS, CDR2 FNYEAQ. CDR3 size: 14 residues. CDR3 bases: TGTGCCAGCAGCCGGGGAAGGACCAATCAGCCCCAGCATTTT. Protein sequence: CASSRGRTNQPQHF.

The rearrangement uses TRBV19 and TRBJ1-4, with D hard to call. CDR3 length: 17 amino acids. V was pared by 7 bases and J by 0 bases, with 18 bases between. Germline loops: CDR1 LNHDA, CDR2 SQIVND (reference sequence). CDR3 DNA: TGTGCCAGTAAGCCGTTGGAATCGGGTACAACTAATGAAAAACTGTTTTTT. It is translated as CASKPLESGTTNEKLFF.

Turning to this clonotype: Given the absence of the conserved phenylalanine or tryptophan at the CDR3 end, a read error is likely. This chain uses TRBV7-2 with TRBJ1-2; 7 positions match TRBD1. J was trimmed by 8 bases and V by 4 bases; bases with no gene match: 4. The CDR3 length is 12 residues. Germline values: CDR1 SGHTA, CDR2 FQGNSA. CDR3 sequence (DNA): TGTGCCAGCAGCTGGCAGGGGGGGGGCTACACCTTA. Encoded protein: CASSWQGGGYTL.

This rearrangement joins TRBV7-2 to TRBJ2-2, with D possibly TRBD2 on 6 matching bases. V lost 5 bases and J 3 bases, leaving 16 bases between the germline ends. From germline, CDR1 is SGHTA and CDR2 FQGNSA. This CDR3 is built from 16 residues. The CDR3 bases are TGTGCCAGCAGCGGTCGACTAGTTGGGGACACCGGGGAGCTGTTTTTT. Encoded protein: CASSGRLVGDTGELFF.

This clonotype was found a few times. The gene calls are TRBV29-1 and TRBJ2-7; TRBD2 is a possible D gene (5 bases). The germline V gene encodes CDR1 SQVTM and CDR2 ANQGSEA. The V and J ends lost 4 bases and 0 bases respectively, with 13 bases between them. The CDR3 is made up of 14 amino acids. The chain's CDR3 is CSVGLSSLSYEQYF. CDR3 in DNA: TGCAGCGTTGGTTTGTCTAGCCTCTCCTACGAGCAGTACTTC.

J is TRBJ2-2 and V is TRBV7-9, with 9 bases lining up with TRBD2. V gave up 3 bases and J gave up 2 bases; unmatched junction bases: 4. Germline V CDR1 and CDR2: SEHNR, FQNEAQ (reference sequence). The CDR3 spans 16 residues. The CDR3 region is CASSLWGLANTGELFF. The CDR3, as DNA: TGTGCCAGCAGCTTGTGGGGACTAGCTAACACCGGGGAGCTGTTTTTT.

This clonotype was seen a few times. The CDR3 loop reads CASSSGGWADTQYF. CDR3 bases: TGTGCCAGCAGTTCCGGGGGGTGGGCAGATACGCAGTATTTT. The chain joins TRBV27 to TRBJ2-3, with 7 bases that match TRBD2. Germline V lookup: CDR1 MNHEY, CDR2 SMNVEV (reference sequence). The CDR3 is 14 amino acids. J was trimmed by 4 bases and V by 4 bases; bases with no gene match: 5.